The 8 T cell receptor beta chains presented below share a single source sample, sequenced in a study of Ad26.COV2.S vaccination and SARS-CoV-2 variants. As to treatment: around 19 received Ad26.COV2.S at low or high dose, single or two shots; about 5 received placebo; per-sample allocation not given. It was on day 63 after the first vaccine or placebo injection that samples were taken. Profiling relied on immunoSEQ multiplex PCR, and the TCRdb table lists in-frame clones only, not all of them. The table lists hundreds of thousands of clones, 92% of them singletons. The material was peripheral blood, obtained in a trial of Ad26.COV2.S vaccine versus placebo. All receptors derive from a person aged 18-65 years who received the Ad26.COV2.S COVID-19 vaccine or a placebo.

The rearrangement uses TRBV19 and TRBJ1-3; TRBD1 might be the D (5 bases). The CDR3 extends over 17 amino acids. The germline V and J ends were trimmed by 3 bases and 1 base, with 16 bases remaining between them. Germline CDR1 LNHDA, CDR2 SQIVND (reference sequence). The CDR3 reads CASSMDSGEWSGNTIYF. Written as DNA, the CDR3 is TGTGCCAGTAGTATGGATTCGGGGGAGTGGTCTGGAAACACCATATATTTT.

The chain has TRBV6-6 and TRBJ1-4; 7 bases align to TRBD1. The germline gives CDR1 MNHNY, CDR2 SVGAGI (reference sequence). The CDR3 extends over 12 amino acids. After removal of 7 bases from V and 8 bases from J, the junction contained 4 bases not matched to a gene. CDR3 protein: CASTLQGEKLFF. Here the CDR3 DNA reads TGTGCCAGCACCCTACAGGGGGAAAAACTGTTTTTT.

The chain employs TRBV19 and TRBJ1-5, with TRBD1 as a possible D gene (5 bases). The CDR3 loop spans 15 amino acids. The germline gives CDR1 LNHDA, CDR2 SQIVND (reference sequence). Trimming stripped 8 bases from V and 2 bases from J, with 16 bases between. This CDR3 is CASREEGLGNQPQHF. CDR3 DNA: TGTGCCAGTCGCGAGGAGGGGTTGGGCAATCAGCCCCAGCATTTT.

In DNA, the CDR3 is TGTGCCAGCAGTTACTCAAACAGGGAAACGGCTGAAGCTTTCTTT. Protein product: CASSYSNRETAEAFF. V and J are TRBV6-5 and TRBJ1-1, with D perhaps matching TRBD1 (6 bases). CDR3 length: 15 amino acids. Germline V lookup: CDR1 MNHEY, CDR2 SVGAGI. Trimming removed 0 bases from V and 6 bases from J, with 14 bases in between.

The chain carries TRBV7-9 and TRBJ2-1; D gene ambiguous. This CDR3 has 18 residues. The V end lost 2 bases, the J end lost 7 bases, and 24 bases lay between the germline ends. CDR1 and CDR2 (germline): SEHNR, FQNEAQ (reference sequence). The CDR3 here is CASSLPTPGRAFENEQFF. The CDR3 region has the DNA TGTGCCAGCAGCTTACCTACCCCCGGACGGGCTTTTGAGAATGAGCAGTTCTTC.

CDR3: CASTHTGTSTETQYF. CDR3 nucleotide sequence: TGCGCCAGCACCCATACCGGGACTAGCACCGAGACCCAGTACTTC. This rearrangement joins TRBV10-2 to TRBJ2-5; 9 bases line up with TRBD2. CDR1 and CDR2 from the germline V gene are WSHSY and SAAADI. Trimming removed 7 bases from V and 5 bases from J; junction bases left unmatched: 11. This CDR3 spans 15 amino acids.

This rearrangement joins TRBV11-2 to TRBJ2-4; 10 bases fit TRBD1. V lost 0 bases, J lost 8 bases, and 4 bases stayed unmatched. CDR1 is SGHAT and CDR2 is FQNNGV in the germline V gene. CDR3 length: 15 amino acids. For the CDR3, the DNA is TGTGCCAGCAGCTTAGATCTGACAGGGGGCGACATTCAGTACTTC. This encodes CASSLDLTGGDIQYF.

The chain employs TRBV27 and TRBJ2-3; 8 nucleotides agree with TRBD2. Germline loops: CDR1 MNHEY, CDR2 SMNVEV (reference sequence). This CDR3 region has 13 residues. J was trimmed by 5 bases and V by 9 bases; bases with no gene match: 7. CDR3 sequence (DNA): TGTGCCAGTGCTTTTACTAGCGGAGATACGCAGTATTTT. Amino acids: CASAFTSGDTQYF.